Following are 32 T cell receptor beta chains from one sample sequenced in a study of CD8 T cells in Susac syndrome. cDNA came from about 0.5 to 1 ug RNA primed by random hexamers. TCRdb independently ran MiXCR on the immunoSEQ multiplex PCR reads; one entry per CDR3 protein. The repertoire includes about 150,000 distinct CDR3 sequences, around 95% of them detected once, and over 0.065% sits in the top ten. Sequencing was carried out using CD4+ T cells from PBMCs. The receptors stem from a human donor with Susac syndrome.

The chain recombines TRBV7-9 with TRBJ2-5, with D perhaps being TRBD1 or TRBD2 (5 bases each). V was pared by 5 bases and J by 5 bases, with 18 bases between. Germline V gives CDR1 SEHNR, CDR2 FQNEAQ (reference sequence). The CDR3 consists of 15 residues. CDR3 sequence reads: CASSRWVGDVETQYF. CDR3 DNA sequence: TGTGCCAGCAGCCGATGGGTAGGGGACGTCGAGACCCAGTACTTC.

The chain is built from TRBV21-1 and TRBJ2-1. TRBV21-1 is a documented pseudogene. This CDR3 contains 10 residues. The CDR3 DNA follows: TGTGCCAGCAGGTACAATGAGCAGTTCTTC. Its protein is CASRYNEQFF.

The rearrangement uses TRBV5-1 and TRBJ2-7; 9 nucleotides match TRBD1. Germline-derived CDR1 and CDR2 are SGHRS and YFSETQ. There are 15 residues in the CDR3. Trimming removed 4 bases from V and 2 bases from J; junction bases left unmatched: 7. The CDR3 spells CASSPGQGWTYEQYF. CDR3 bases: TGCGCCAGCAGCCCAGGACAGGGGTGGACCTACGAGCAGTACTTC.

This rearrangement joins TRBV12-3 or TRBV12-4 to TRBJ2-1; 11 bases match TRBD2. V shed 6 bases and J 9 bases; nucleotides not matched to a gene: 10. This CDR3 comprises 15 residues. CDR3 coding DNA: TGTGCCAGCAGCCTTGGCGGGCTAGCGGGAGGTGAGCAGTTCTTC. Amino acids: CASSLGGLAGGEQFF.

This clonotype came up once. The chain combines TRBV6-5 with TRBJ1-6; D gene ambiguous. Germline V gives CDR1 MNHEY, CDR2 SVGAGI. This CDR3 region has 14 residues. V was shortened by 1 base and J by 6 bases, with 7 bases between the two germline ends. As DNA, the CDR3 is TGTGCCAGCAGTTACTTTGCAGCTAATTCACCCCTCCACTTT. Protein: CASSYFAANSPLHF.

This sequence joins TRBV5-4 and TRBJ1-5, with 8 bases identical to TRBD1. Trimming took 3 bases from V and 3 from J; bases not matched to a gene: 5. CDR1 SGHNT and CDR2 YYREEE come from the germline V gene (reference sequence). This CDR3 comprises 15 residues. CDR3 DNA sequence: TGTGCCAGCAGCTCGGACAGGGACGACAATCAGCCCCAGCATTTT. It encodes CASSSDRDDNQPQHF.

The J gene is TRBJ2-1, the V gene TRBV9; 7 bases match TRBD2. The CDR3 is 16 amino acids. Germline CDR1 reads SGDLS; CDR2 reads YYNGEE. Losses at the gene ends were 0 bases for V and 2 bases for J; bases not matched to a gene: 5. CDR3 sequence reads: CASSVGGTNPYNEQFF. Written as DNA, the CDR3 is TGTGCCAGCAGCGTAGGCGGGACTAATCCCTACAATGAGCAGTTCTTC. Drawing the rest from reference TRBV9 and TRBJ2-1, the complete variable domain is DSGVTQTPKHLITATGQRVTLRCSPRSGDLSVYWYQQSLDQGLQFLIQYYNGEERAKGNILERFSAQQFPDLHSELNLSSLELGDSALYFCASSVGGTNPYNEQFFGPGTRLTVL.

This clonotype appeared a few times. V usage is TRBV4-1 and J usage is TRBJ2-1, with TRBD2 matching 9 bases. This CDR3 region has 15 residues. From germline, CDR1 is MGHRA and CDR2 YSYEKL. J was trimmed by 7 bases and V by 0 bases; bases with no gene match: 4. The chain's CDR3 is CASSQEISGRNEQFF. CDR3 nucleotides: TGCGCCAGCAGCCAAGAGATTAGCGGGAGAAATGAGCAGTTCTTC.

The chain combines TRBV9 with TRBJ2-2, with D perhaps matching TRBD1 (5 bases). The CDR3 is made up of 15 amino acids. Germline V gene data show CDR1 as SGDLS and CDR2 as YYNGEE. With 0 bases removed from V and 2 bases from J, the gap between germline ends came to 8 bases. DNA for the CDR3: TGTGCCAGCAGCGTAGGGACAATAAACACCGGGGAGCTGTTTTTT. Protein sequence: CASSVGTINTGELFF.

The gene calls are TRBV9 and TRBJ1-2, with 7 nucleotides matching TRBD1. The V and J ends lost 7 bases and 2 bases, in that order; junction bases with no gene match: 8. This CDR3 region has 14 residues. Germline loops: CDR1 SGDLS, CDR2 YYNGEE. In DNA, the CDR3 is TGTGCCAGCGCAGACAGGGACGGCAACTATGGCTACACCTTC. This codes for CASADRDGNYGYTF.

The chain is built from TRBV12-3 or TRBV12-4 and TRBJ2-2; tentatively, D is TRBD2 (6 bases). Trimming removed 5 bases at V and 4 bases at J, with 14 bases between. This CDR3 comprises 15 residues. For the CDR3, the DNA is TGTGCCAGCAGTCCCGGCGGAGGGAGCACCGGGGAGCTGTTTTTT. This gives the protein CASSPGGGSTGELFF.

This chain joins TRBV4-1 and TRBJ1-2; D is ambiguous. CDR1 and CDR2 (germline): MGHRA, YSYEKL. The CDR3 covers 14 residues. V shed 3 bases and J shed 7 bases, with 15 bases lying between them. CDR3 protein: CASSHPGWEGGYTF. In DNA form, the CDR3 reads TGCGCCAGCAGCCATCCCGGTTGGGAAGGTGGCTACACCTTC.

DNA of the CDR3: TGTGCCAGCAGTGGTGTGGGTTTCTATGGCTACACCTTC. Translation gives CASSGVGFYGYTF. The chain links TRBV12-3 or TRBV12-4 to TRBJ1-2; D is ambiguous. V dropped 5 bases and J dropped 4 bases, with 11 bases sitting between them. The CDR3 is 13 amino acids.

The rearrangement links TRBV2 to TRBJ2-3; no reliable D call. CDR3 length: 14 amino acids. The germline V gene has CDR1 SNHLY and CDR2 FYNNEI. The V gene lost 6 bases and the J gene lost 5 bases, with 15 bases spanning the gap. CDR3 nucleotide sequence: TGTGCCAGCAGGGTACAGCTCGCGGAAGATACGCAGTATTTT. It specifies CASRVQLAEDTQYF.

The chain uses TRBV20-1 and TRBJ1-1; D is uncertain. This CDR3 is 11 amino acids long. Germline assignment: CDR1 DFQATT and CDR2 SNEGSKA (reference sequence). The V and J ends lost 5 bases and 4 bases respectively, with 8 bases between them. The CDR3 loop is CSASVSTEAFF. The CDR3 DNA sequence: TGCAGTGCTTCAGTAAGCACTGAAGCTTTCTTT.

The chain joins TRBV20-1 to TRBJ2-4, with D perhaps matching TRBD2 (7 bases). The CDR3 length is 16 residues. Germline CDR1 is DFQATT and CDR2 is SNEGSKA (reference sequence). With 0 bases removed from V and 1 base from J, the gap between germline ends came to 13 bases. CDR3 loop: CSARDGGGRAKNIQYF. The CDR3 DNA reads as TGCAGTGCTAGAGATGGGGGGGGCCGGGCCAAAAACATTCAGTACTTC.

The chain uses TRBV7-9 and TRBJ2-7; D gene uncertain. V lost 5 bases and J lost 0, with 8 bases in between. The V gene's germline CDR1 is SEHNR and CDR2 FQNEAQ (reference sequence). The CDR3 has 13 amino acids. CDR3 region: CASSPPSSYEQYF. CDR3 in DNA: TGTGCCAGCAGCCCCCCCAGCTCCTACGAGCAGTACTTC.

This chain joins TRBV28 and TRBJ1-2, with D unclear. The CDR3 extends over 12 amino acids. V was cut by 4 bases and J by 8 bases, with 11 bases left in between. Germline V gene sequence: CDR1 MDHEN, CDR2 SYDVKM. The CDR3 coding sequence is TGTGCCAGCAGTTGGTCCCTACCCGGCTACACCTTC. It specifies CASSWSLPGYTF.

The chain uses TRBV6-2 or TRBV6-3 and TRBJ2-3, with no clear D. Germline V gene lookup returns CDR1 MNHEY and CDR2 SVGEGT. CDR3 length equals 11 residues. The V end lost 10 bases, the J end lost 3 bases, and 8 bases lay between the germline ends. The CDR3 loop reads CATTATDTQYF. The DNA of the CDR3 is TGTGCCACCACAGCTACAGATACGCAGTATTTT.

This chain links TRBV18 with TRBJ2-5; D unresolved. Trimming stripped 0 bases from V and 5 bases from J, with 10 bases between. Germline-derived CDR1 and CDR2 are KGHSH and LQKENI. The CDR3 consists of 14 residues. CDR3 amino acids: CASSPPLRRETQYF. As DNA, the CDR3 is TGTGCCAGCTCACCACCGCTTCGCCGGGAGACCCAGTACTTC.

The V gene is TRBV12-3 or TRBV12-4, the J gene TRBJ2-3; TRBD1 matches at 7 bases. The J segment lost 1 base and the V segment lost 7 bases, leaving 8 bases of the junction unmatched. This CDR3 is 15 amino acids long. In nucleotides, the CDR3 is TGTGCCAGCACCCCGGACAGGCATCGCACAGATACGCAGTATTTT. Translating gives CASTPDRHRTDTQYF.

This sequence joins TRBV14 and TRBJ1-1; D is ambiguous. This CDR3 contains 14 residues. Germline CDR1 is SGHDN and CDR2 is FVKESK. The V gene lost 0 bases and the J gene lost 0 bases, with 5 bases spanning the gap. The CDR3 nucleotides are TGTGCCAGCAGCCAAGAAACAGTGAACACTGAAGCTTTCTTT. Translated, it gives CASSQETVNTEAFF.

The rearrangement uses TRBV12-3 or TRBV12-4 and TRBJ1-2; a weak D match, TRBD1 (5 bases). This CDR3 contains 15 residues. V gave up 3 bases and J gave up 2 bases, with 13 bases separating them. CDR3 protein: CASSFRAGSNYGYTF. The CDR3 DNA reads as TGTGCCAGCAGTTTCAGGGCAGGGAGCAACTATGGCTACACCTTC.

This rearrangement joins TRBV12-5 to TRBJ2-7; unclear D gene. The V gene lost 2 bases and the J gene lost 4 bases, with 6 bases spanning the gap. The CDR3 has 12 residues. Germline lookup yields CDR1 LGHNT and CDR2 FRNRAP. CDR3 DNA: TGTGCTAGTGGTTTGTCGAGGTACGAGCAGTACTTC. Residues: CASGLSRYEQYF.

Of note for this clonotype: Its ends do not fully match the called genes, so a read error is possible. The V and J genes are TRBV20-1 and TRBJ1-6; D may be TRBD1 (5 bases). Germline V lookup: CDR1 DFQATT, CDR2 SNEGSKA (reference sequence). CDR3 length equals 15 residues. The CDR3 loop reads CSARDPQGDGSPLHF. CDR3 in DNA: TGCAGTGCCAGAGATCCCCAGGGAGATGGCTCACCCCTCCACTTT.

This chain links TRBV5-6 with TRBJ2-1; 9 nucleotides align to TRBD2. The germline V gene encodes CDR1 SGHDT and CDR2 YYEEEE. The CDR3 extends over 16 amino acids. Unmatched junction bases numbered 9, after V lost 1 base and J lost 7 bases. The CDR3 sequence is CASSLLRLAAPNEQFF. In DNA form, the CDR3 reads TGTGCCAGCAGCTTGTTAAGACTAGCGGCCCCTAATGAGCAGTTCTTC.

The sample holds one count of this clonotype. The chain has TRBV4-1 and TRBJ2-1; 8 bases fit TRBD2. The CDR3 length is 16 residues. The ends lost 4 bases at V and 2 bases at J; junction bases unmatched: 7. Germline V gives CDR1 MGHRA, CDR2 YSYEKL. CDR3 nucleotides: TGCGCCAGCAGCCTTGAGCGGGAGCGCCCCTACAATGAGCAGTTCTTC. It is translated as CASSLERERPYNEQFF.

The CDR3 loop reads CSAHRDGTEAFF. The CDR3 nucleotides read TGCAGTGCTCACAGGGACGGCACTGAAGCTTTCTTT. The rearrangement links TRBV20-1 to TRBJ1-1, with D maybe TRBD1 (6 bases). Trimming left V 5 bases short and J 4 bases short, with 11 bases between. The CDR3 length is 12 residues. CDR1 is DFQATT and CDR2 is SNEGSKA in the germline V gene (reference sequence).

The V gene is TRBV29-1, the J gene TRBJ1-2; D unclear. Germline V gene lookup returns CDR1 SQVTM and CDR2 ANQGSEA. CDR3 length: 11 residues. V lost 4 bases and J lost 3, with 6 bases in between. The CDR3 sequence is CSVGEDYGYTF. In DNA, the CDR3 is TGCAGCGTTGGGGAGGACTATGGCTACACCTTC.

The V and J genes are TRBV18 and TRBJ2-7, with D possibly TRBD2 on 6 matching bases. The CDR3 is 14 residues long. The V end lost 3 bases, the J end lost 7 bases, and 16 bases lay between the germline ends. In germline, CDR1 is KGHSH, CDR2 LQKENI. The chain's CDR3 is CASSPSGGVREQYF. In DNA, the CDR3 is TGTGCCAGCTCACCCTCCGGCGGGGTGAGAGAGCAGTACTTC. Variable domain in full (rest from reference TRBV18 and TRBJ2-7): NAGVMQNPRHLVRRRGQEARLRCSPMKGHSHVYWYRQLPEEGLKFMVYLQKENIIDESGMPKERFSAEFPKEGPSILRIQQVVRGDSAAYFCASSPSGGVREQYFGPGTRLTVT.

The rearrangement joins TRBV15 to TRBJ2-7; the D gene could be TRBD1 or TRBD2 (5 bases each). This CDR3 has 16 amino acids. Trimming took 4 bases from V and 3 from J, leaving 19 bases between them. Germline V gene data show CDR1 as LNHNV and CDR2 as YYDKDF (reference sequence). DNA for the CDR3: TGTGCCACCAGCACCAGAGGGGCAAGGTCTATCTACGAGCAGTACTTC. This encodes CATSTRGARSIYEQYF.

This chain links TRBV9 with TRBJ2-5, with D perhaps TRBD2 (6 bases). CDR1 is SGDLS, CDR2 YYNGEE, per germline. This CDR3 contains 17 residues. The V end was cut by 4 bases, the J end by 7 bases, with 26 bases between. In nucleotides, the CDR3 is TGTGCCAGCAGCCCAGACTTCGGACTTGCCGGGAGAGGGACCCAGTACTTC. Residues: CASSPDFGLAGRGTQYF.